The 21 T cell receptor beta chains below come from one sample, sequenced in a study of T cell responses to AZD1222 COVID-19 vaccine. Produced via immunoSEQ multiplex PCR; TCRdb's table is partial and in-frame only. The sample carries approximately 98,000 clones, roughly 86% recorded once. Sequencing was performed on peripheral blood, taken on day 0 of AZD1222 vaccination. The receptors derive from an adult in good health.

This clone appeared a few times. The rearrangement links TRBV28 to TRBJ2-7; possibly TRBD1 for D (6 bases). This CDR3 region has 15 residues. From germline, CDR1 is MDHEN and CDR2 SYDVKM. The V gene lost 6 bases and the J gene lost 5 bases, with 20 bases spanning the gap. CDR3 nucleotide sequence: TGTGCCAGCAGGGCGGGTACAGGGTGGGCCCACGAGCAGTACTTC. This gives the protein CASRAGTGWAHEQYF.

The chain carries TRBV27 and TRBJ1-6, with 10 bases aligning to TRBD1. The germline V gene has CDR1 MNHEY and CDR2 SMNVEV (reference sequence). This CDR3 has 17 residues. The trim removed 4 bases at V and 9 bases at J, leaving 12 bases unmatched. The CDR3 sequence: CASSSRGQGPLSSPLHF. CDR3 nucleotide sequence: TGTGCCAGCAGTTCAAGGGGACAGGGGCCCCTTAGTTCACCCCTCCACTTT.

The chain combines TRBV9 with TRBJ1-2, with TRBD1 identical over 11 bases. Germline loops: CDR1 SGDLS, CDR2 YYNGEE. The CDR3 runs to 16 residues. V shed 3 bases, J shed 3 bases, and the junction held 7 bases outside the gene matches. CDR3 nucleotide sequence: TGTGCCAGCAGCGGGACAGGGGGCTTAGGTGACTATGGCTACACCTTC. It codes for CASSGTGGLGDYGYTF.

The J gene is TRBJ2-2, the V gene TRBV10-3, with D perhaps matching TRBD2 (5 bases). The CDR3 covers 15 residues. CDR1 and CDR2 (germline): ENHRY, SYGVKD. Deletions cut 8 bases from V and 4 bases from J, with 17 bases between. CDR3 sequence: CAIGPEGRITGELFF. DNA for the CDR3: TGTGCCATCGGGCCAGAGGGTCGTATCACCGGGGAGCTGTTTTTT.

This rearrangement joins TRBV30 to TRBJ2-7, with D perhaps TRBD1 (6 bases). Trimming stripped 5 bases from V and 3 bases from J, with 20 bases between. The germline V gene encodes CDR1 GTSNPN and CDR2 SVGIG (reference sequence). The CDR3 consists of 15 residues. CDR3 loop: CAWGSGGHRFYEQYF. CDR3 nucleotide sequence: TGTGCCTGGGGGTCTGGGGGCCATCGATTCTACGAGCAGTACTTC.

CDR3 sequence (DNA): TGTGCCAGTAGTAACCTTTACGAGCAGTACTTC. It specifies CASSNLYEQYF. The rearrangement uses TRBV19 and TRBJ2-7; D gene ambiguous. This CDR3 region has 11 residues. Germline V CDR1 and CDR2: LNHDA, SQIVND (reference sequence). The V end lost 4 bases, the J end lost 4 bases, and 5 bases lay between the germline ends.

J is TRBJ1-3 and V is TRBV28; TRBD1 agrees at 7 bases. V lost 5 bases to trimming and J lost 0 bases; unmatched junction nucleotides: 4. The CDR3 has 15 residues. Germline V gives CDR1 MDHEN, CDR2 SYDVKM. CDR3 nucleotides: TGTGCCAGCAGTGGAGGGGGCCCCTCTGGAAACACCATATATTTT. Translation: CASSGGGPSGNTIYF. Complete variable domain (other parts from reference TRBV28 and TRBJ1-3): DVKVTQSSRYLVKRTGEKVFLECVQDMDHENMFWYRQDPGLGLRLIYFSYDVKMKEKGDIPEGYSVSREKKERFSLILESASTNQTSMYLCASSGGGPSGNTIYFGEGSWLTVV.

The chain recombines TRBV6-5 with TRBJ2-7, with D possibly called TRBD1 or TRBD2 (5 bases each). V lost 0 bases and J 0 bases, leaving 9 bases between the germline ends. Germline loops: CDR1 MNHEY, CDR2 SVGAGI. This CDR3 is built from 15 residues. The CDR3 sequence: CASSYSPGSSYEQYF. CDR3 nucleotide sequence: TGTGCCAGCAGTTACTCGCCAGGGAGCTCCTACGAGCAGTACTTC.

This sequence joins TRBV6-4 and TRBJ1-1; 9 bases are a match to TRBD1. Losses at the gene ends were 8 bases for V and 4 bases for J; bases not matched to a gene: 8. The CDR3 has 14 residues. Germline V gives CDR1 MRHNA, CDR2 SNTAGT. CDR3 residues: CASWGGTGTTEAFF. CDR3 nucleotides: TGTGCCAGCTGGGGTGGGACAGGGACCACTGAAGCTTTCTTT.

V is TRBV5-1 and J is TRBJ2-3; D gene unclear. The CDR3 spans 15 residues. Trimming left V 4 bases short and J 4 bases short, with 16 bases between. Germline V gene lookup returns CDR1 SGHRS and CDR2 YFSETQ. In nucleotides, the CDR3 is TGCGCCAGCAGCGAAACTACGGTGGGCCCAGATACGCAGTATTTT. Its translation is CASSETTVGPDTQYF.

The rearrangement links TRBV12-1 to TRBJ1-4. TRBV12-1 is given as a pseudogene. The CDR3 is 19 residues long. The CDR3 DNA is TGTGCCAGCAGCCCACCTGGGCGGGGGATTGATGCAACTAATGAAAAACTGTTTTTT. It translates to CASSPPGRGIDATNEKLFF.

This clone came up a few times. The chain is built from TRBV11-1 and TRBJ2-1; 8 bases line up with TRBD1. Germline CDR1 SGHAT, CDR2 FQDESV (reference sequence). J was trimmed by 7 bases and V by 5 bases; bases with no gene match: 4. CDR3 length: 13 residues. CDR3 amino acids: CASSTGQANEQFF. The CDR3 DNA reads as TGTGCCAGCAGCACGGGACAGGCTAATGAGCAGTTCTTC.

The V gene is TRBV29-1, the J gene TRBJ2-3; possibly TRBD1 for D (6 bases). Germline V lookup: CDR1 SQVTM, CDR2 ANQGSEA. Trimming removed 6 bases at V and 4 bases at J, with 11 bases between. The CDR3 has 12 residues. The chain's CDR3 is CSVDSSADTQYF. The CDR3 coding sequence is TGCAGCGTGGACAGCTCGGCAGATACGCAGTATTTT.

The CDR3 DNA sequence: TGCAGTGCTGTACTCTTAGAGACCCAGTACTTC. Translating gives CSAVLLETQYF. This chain links TRBV20-1 with TRBJ2-5; D gene unclear. The CDR3 loop spans 11 amino acids. Germline CDR1 and CDR2: DFQATT and SNEGSKA (reference sequence). V was shortened by 5 bases and J by 4 bases, with 8 bases between the two germline ends.

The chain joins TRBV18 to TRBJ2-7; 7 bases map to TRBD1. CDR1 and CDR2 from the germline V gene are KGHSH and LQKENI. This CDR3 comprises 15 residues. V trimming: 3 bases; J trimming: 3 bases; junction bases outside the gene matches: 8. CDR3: CASSPQGVKNYEQYF. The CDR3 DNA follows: TGTGCCAGCTCACCGCAGGGGGTTAAGAACTACGAGCAGTACTTC. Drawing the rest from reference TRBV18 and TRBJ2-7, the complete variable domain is NAGVMQNPRHLVRRRGQEARLRCSPMKGHSHVYWYRQLPEEGLKFMVYLQKENIIDESGMPKERFSAEFPKEGPSILRIQQVVRGDSAAYFCASSPQGVKNYEQYFGPGTRLTVT.

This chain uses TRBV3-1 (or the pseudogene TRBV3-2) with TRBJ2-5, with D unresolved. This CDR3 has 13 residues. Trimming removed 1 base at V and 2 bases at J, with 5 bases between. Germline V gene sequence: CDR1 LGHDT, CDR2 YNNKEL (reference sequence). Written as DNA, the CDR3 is TGTGCCAGCAGCCAAGGGATACAAGAGACCCAGTACTTC. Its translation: CASSQGIQETQYF.

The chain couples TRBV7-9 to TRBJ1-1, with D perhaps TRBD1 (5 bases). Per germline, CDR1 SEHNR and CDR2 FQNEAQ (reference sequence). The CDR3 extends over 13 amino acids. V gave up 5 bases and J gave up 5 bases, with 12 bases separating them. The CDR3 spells CASSVTERTEAFF. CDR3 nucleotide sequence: TGTGCCAGCAGCGTGACAGAGCGGACTGAAGCTTTCTTT.

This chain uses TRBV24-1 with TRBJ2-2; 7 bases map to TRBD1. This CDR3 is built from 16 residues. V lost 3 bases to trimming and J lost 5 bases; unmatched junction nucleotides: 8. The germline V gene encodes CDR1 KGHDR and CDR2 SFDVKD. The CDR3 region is CATSDPRAGGTGELFF. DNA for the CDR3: TGTGCCACCAGTGATCCTCGGGCAGGGGGAACCGGGGAGCTGTTTTTT.

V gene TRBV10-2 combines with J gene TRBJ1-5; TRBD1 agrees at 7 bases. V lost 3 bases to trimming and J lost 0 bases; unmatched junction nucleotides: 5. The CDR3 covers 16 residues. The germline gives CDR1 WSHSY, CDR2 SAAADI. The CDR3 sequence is CASSDWGTDSNQPQHF. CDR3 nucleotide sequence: TGCGCCAGCAGTGATTGGGGGACAGATAGCAATCAGCCCCAGCATTTT.

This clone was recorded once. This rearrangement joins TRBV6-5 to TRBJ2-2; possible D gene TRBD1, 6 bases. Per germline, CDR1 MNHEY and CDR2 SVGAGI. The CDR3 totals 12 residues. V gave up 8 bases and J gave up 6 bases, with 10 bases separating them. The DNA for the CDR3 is TGTGCCAGCCTTGCAGGGGCCGGGGAGCTGTTTTTT. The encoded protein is CASLAGAGELFF.

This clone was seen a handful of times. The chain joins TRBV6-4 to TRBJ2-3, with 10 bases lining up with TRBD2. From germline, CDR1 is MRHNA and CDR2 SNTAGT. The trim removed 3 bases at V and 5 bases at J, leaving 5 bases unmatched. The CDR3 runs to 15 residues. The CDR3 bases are TGTGCCAGCAGTGAAAGCGGGGGGGCGGGAGATACGCAGTATTTT. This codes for CASSESGGAGDTQYF.